A single sample gave rise to the 30 T cell receptor beta chains below, sequenced in a study of cytomegalovirus exposure and HLA in healthy donors. The PCR ran on 60 Vbeta and 13 Jbeta primers. The data were produced by immunoSEQ multiplex PCR, yet TCRdb's version contains in-frame clones alone and is incomplete. In the table there are about 130,000 clones, less than 80% of which are singletons. Sequenced: PBMCs. These receptors all come from a man aged 40-49 years in good health and CMV-seropositive.

V usage is TRBV6-1 and J usage is TRBJ2-7; TRBD1 matches 8 bases. CDR1 is MNHNS, CDR2 SASEGT, per germline. Losses at the gene ends were 6 bases for V and 4 bases for J; bases not matched to a gene: 8. The CDR3 is made up of 14 amino acids. In DNA form, the CDR3 reads TGTGCCAGCAGGAGGACAGGGCTAGTTTACGAGCAGTACTTC. As protein: CASRRTGLVYEQYF.

This chain connects TRBV5-6 to TRBJ1-1; no clear D gene. The CDR3 is 13 amino acids. Germline CDR1 SGHDT, CDR2 YYEEEE. The germline V and J ends were trimmed by 3 bases and 6 bases, with 12 bases remaining between them. The CDR3 reads CASSYYGGPEAFF. The CDR3 bases are TGTGCCAGCAGCTACTACGGAGGACCTGAAGCTTTCTTT.

V gene TRBV28 combines with J gene TRBJ2-7; the match to TRBD2 covers 12 bases. V dropped 4 bases and J dropped 3; count of bases not matched to a gene: 13. Germline V CDR1 and CDR2: MDHEN, SYDVKM. The CDR3 sequence is 18 residues long. The CDR3 DNA reads as TGTGCCAGCAGTTCTACCCTCGGACTAGCGGGAAGGGTCTACGAGCAGTACTTC. Protein product: CASSSTLGLAGRVYEQYF.

The chain recombines TRBV19 with TRBJ1-5, with 8 bases aligning to TRBD1. This CDR3 is built from 17 residues. CDR1 is LNHDA and CDR2 is SQIVND in the germline V gene (reference sequence). After removal of 6 bases from V and 1 base from J, the junction contained 11 bases not matched to a gene. The CDR3, as DNA: TGTGCCAGTAGCCCTAGGAGGACAGGGATAAGCAATCAGCCCCAGCATTTT. Amino acid sequence: CASSPRRTGISNQPQHF.

The rearrangement links TRBV5-4 to TRBJ2-1; 8 bases line up with TRBD2. With 1 base clipped from V and 3 bases from J, the junction kept 9 bases outside the gene matches. Germline V gene data show CDR1 as SGHNT and CDR2 as YYREEE (reference sequence). This CDR3 contains 17 residues. CDR3 sequence reads: CASSLSPLAAVYNEQFF. CDR3 sequence (DNA): TGTGCCAGCAGCTTGAGCCCACTAGCGGCAGTCTACAATGAGCAGTTCTTC. Looking up the rest from reference TRBV5-4 and TRBJ2-1 gives the full variable domain: ETGVTQSPTHLIKTRGQQVTLRCSSQSGHNTVSWYQQALGQGPQFIFQYYREEENGRGNFPPRFSGLQFPNYSSELNVNALELDDSALYLCASSLSPLAAVYNEQFFGPGTRLTVL.

V is TRBV27 and J is TRBJ2-2; 9 bases fit TRBD1. This CDR3 contains 14 residues. V trimming: 10 bases; J trimming: 7 bases; junction bases outside the gene matches: 10. Germline V gives CDR1 MNHEY, CDR2 SMNVEV (reference sequence). The CDR3 reads CATHSGTGLGELFF. CDR3 nucleotides: TGTGCCACCCACTCCGGGACAGGGCTCGGGGAGCTGTTTTTT.

V is TRBV5-6 and J is TRBJ2-2; 10 bases match TRBD1. Per the germline V gene, CDR1 is SGHDT and CDR2 is YYEEEE. The trim removed 2 bases at V and 3 bases at J, leaving 10 bases unmatched. The CDR3 consists of 18 residues. The DNA for the CDR3 is TGTGCCAGCAGCTTCCTAGACAGGGGGCTAGATGACACCGGGGAGCTGTTTTTT. As protein: CASSFLDRGLDDTGELFF.

The rearrangement links TRBV7-6 to TRBJ2-7, with D tentatively TRBD2 (6 bases). Trimming cost V 1 base and J 4 bases, with 8 bases left between them. The CDR3 covers 13 residues. Per germline, CDR1 SGHVS and CDR2 FNYEAQ. CDR3 coding DNA: TGTGCCAGCAGCTTAGTGGAGGGGTACGAGCAGTACTTC. It codes for CASSLVEGYEQYF.

The count of this clone is one. The J gene is TRBJ2-1, the V gene TRBV28; D ambiguous. Trimming stripped 8 bases from V and 1 base from J, with 9 bases between. The CDR3 loop spans 13 amino acids. Germline values: CDR1 MDHEN, CDR2 SYDVKM. This CDR3 is CASLNDSYNEQFF. CDR3 sequence (DNA): TGTGCCAGCCTAAACGATTCCTACAATGAGCAGTTCTTC.

The chain recombines TRBV27 with TRBJ2-7; D might be TRBD2 (5 bases). The CDR3 length is 14 residues. The germline gives CDR1 MNHEY, CDR2 SMNVEV (reference sequence). With 6 bases removed from V and 2 bases from J, the gap between germline ends came to 14 bases. The CDR3 is CASSPRRAPYEQYF. Here the CDR3 DNA reads TGTGCCAGCAGCCCTCGGCGGGCCCCCTACGAGCAGTACTTC.

The chain couples TRBV6-1 to TRBJ1-2; D might be TRBD1 (5 bases). Germline assignment: CDR1 MNHNS and CDR2 SASEGT. There are 14 residues in the CDR3. V was cut by 6 bases and J by 2 bases, with 13 bases left in between. This CDR3 is CASSTAGLNYGYTF. Written as DNA, the CDR3 is TGTGCCAGCAGCACCGCAGGGTTAAACTATGGCTACACCTTC.

Here the CDR3 DNA reads TGTGCCAGCAGTGAAAGGGGGACAGTCAATCAGCCCCAGCATTTT. This encodes CASSERGTVNQPQHF. This sequence joins TRBV2 and TRBJ1-5, with 7 bases lining up with TRBD1. With V trimmed by 2 bases and J by 3 bases, 4 bases remained unmatched. CDR3 length: 15 amino acids. From germline, CDR1 is SNHLY and CDR2 FYNNEI.

V and J are TRBV19 and TRBJ2-7; 7 bases are a match to TRBD2. J was trimmed by 5 bases and V by 7 bases; bases with no gene match: 8. CDR1 and CDR2 from the germline V gene are LNHDA and SQIVND (reference sequence). The CDR3 sequence is 13 residues long. CDR3: CASNPSGNHEQYF. For the CDR3, the DNA is TGTGCCAGTAACCCGAGCGGGAACCACGAGCAGTACTTC.

In its sample, this clone was seen a few times. The rearrangement uses TRBV5-1 and TRBJ2-3; weak D call: TRBD2 (5 bases). With 0 bases removed from V and 0 bases from J, the gap between germline ends came to 11 bases. The CDR3 length is 16 residues. Germline V gives CDR1 SGHRS, CDR2 YFSETQ. CDR3: CASSLAFAGSTDTQYF. DNA for the CDR3: TGCGCCAGCAGCTTGGCTTTTGCGGGCAGCACAGATACGCAGTATTTT.

The rearrangement joins TRBV19 to TRBJ1-4; D remains unclear. Looked up from germline, CDR1 is LNHDA and CDR2 is SQIVND (reference sequence). The CDR3 runs to 14 residues. Trimming removed 6 bases from V and 3 bases from J, with 11 bases in between. DNA for the CDR3: TGTGCCAGTAGGCCCTCCAGCGCTAATGAAAAACTGTTTTTT. Its translation is CASRPSSANEKLFF.

For this clone: This sample also contains other DNA sequences that code for the same CDR3. The chain uses TRBV18 and TRBJ2-2, with D unclear. Trimming left V 3 bases short and J 1 base short, with 6 bases between. The CDR3 totals 14 residues. Germline assignment: CDR1 KGHSH and CDR2 LQKENI. CDR3 region: CASSPTVNTGELFF. DNA for the CDR3: TGTGCCAGCTCACCTACAGTGAACACCGGGGAGCTGTTTTTT.

This clone was detected only once. The chain couples TRBV28 to TRBJ2-5; D is perhaps TRBD2 (5 bases). The CDR3 totals 13 residues. The V end was cut by 2 bases, the J end by 2 bases, with 6 bases between. Germline CDR1 and CDR2: MDHEN and SYDVKM. In DNA form, the CDR3 reads TGTGCCAGCAGTTTAGGCGGGCAAGAGACCCAGTACTTC. Translation gives CASSLGGQETQYF.

The chain links TRBV19 to TRBJ2-1; 7 positions match TRBD2. The CDR3 sequence is 15 residues long. J gave up 9 bases and V 3 bases, and 11 bases lay outside the gene matches. The V gene's germline CDR1 is LNHDA and CDR2 SQIVND (reference sequence). In DNA, the CDR3 is TGTGCCAGTAGTATCGCGGCGGGGGAGCGTAGTGAGCAGTTCTTC. Its translation: CASSIAAGERSEQFF.

V usage is TRBV5-8 and J usage is TRBJ1-1, with TRBD1 identical over 11 bases. Trimming removed 4 bases from V and 4 bases from J; junction bases left unmatched: 3. Germline V gene lookup returns CDR1 SGHTS and CDR2 YDEGEE. The CDR3 is made up of 14 amino acids. CDR3 loop: CASSNGQGATEAFF. The CDR3 nucleotides read TGTGCCAGCAGCAACGGACAGGGGGCCACTGAAGCTTTCTTT.

The CDR3 region has the DNA TGTGCCAGCAGTTCCCGGGACAGGGGAAGGACTGAAGCTTTCTTT. Protein sequence: CASSSRDRGRTEAFF. V usage is TRBV6-5 and J usage is TRBJ1-1; 10 positions match TRBD1. Per the germline V gene, CDR1 is MNHEY and CDR2 is SVGAGI. CDR3 size: 15 residues. The ends lost 4 bases at V and 5 bases at J; junction bases unmatched: 7.

The chain joins TRBV7-2 to TRBJ1-1; D is unresolved. V gave up 1 base and J gave up 3 bases, with 6 bases separating them. CDR1 is SGHTA, CDR2 FQGNSA, per germline. The CDR3 extends over 13 amino acids. Written as DNA, the CDR3 is TGTGCCAGCAGCTTAGGGTCGGACACTGAAGCTTTCTTT. Protein: CASSLGSDTEAFF.

This chain joins TRBV19 and TRBJ2-1; no reliable D call. This CDR3 spans 14 amino acids. V lost 4 bases to trimming and J lost 8 bases, with 15 bases between them. Germline V CDR1 and CDR2: LNHDA, SQIVND (reference sequence). For the CDR3, the DNA is TGTGCCAGTAGTAAAACAGCCTCGGTCGATGAGCAGTTCTTC. Its protein is CASSKTASVDEQFF. Variable domain in full (rest from reference TRBV19 and TRBJ2-1): DGGITQSPKYLFRKEGQNVTLSCEQNLNHDAMYWYRQDPGQGLRLIYYSQIVNDFQKGDIAEGYSVSREKKESFPLTVTSAQKNPTAFYLCASSKTASVDEQFFGPGTRLTVL.

The genes are TRBV5-6 and TRBJ1-4; tentatively, D is TRBD1 (5 bases). Germline-derived CDR1 and CDR2 are SGHDT and YYEEEE. V lost 2 bases and J lost 7, with 9 bases in between. The CDR3 spans 13 residues. The CDR3 sequence: CASSFQGGEKLFF. CDR3 in DNA: TGTGCCAGCAGCTTTCAGGGTGGTGAAAAACTGTTTTTT.

The V gene is TRBV5-1, the J gene TRBJ1-2; 7 bases fit TRBD1. Looked up from germline, CDR1 is SGHRS and CDR2 is YFSETQ. There are 16 residues in the CDR3. With 4 bases clipped from V and 5 bases from J, the junction kept 14 bases outside the gene matches. CDR3 residues: CASSPTVEQGLYGYTF. The CDR3 coding sequence is TGCGCCAGCAGCCCCACCGTCGAACAGGGGTTATATGGCTACACCTTC.

Concerning this clone itself: Other DNA sequences in the sample encode the same CDR3. This chain links TRBV28 with TRBJ2-7; TRBD1 agrees at 10 bases. The junction had 7 bases not matched to a gene; V was cut back by 7 bases and J by 7 bases. Germline values: CDR1 MDHEN, CDR2 SYDVKM. The CDR3 is 13 residues long. The CDR3 DNA follows: TGTGCCAGCATCGGGACAGGGGTCGATGAGCAGTACTTC. This encodes CASIGTGVDEQYF.

The chain joins TRBV4-1 to TRBJ2-1, with D perhaps matching TRBD2 (6 bases). This CDR3 is 15 amino acids long. V gave up 3 bases and J gave up 0 bases, with 9 bases separating them. Germline V gene data show CDR1 as MGHRA and CDR2 as YSYEKL. The CDR3 nucleotides are TGCGCCAGCAGCCAGGAGGGGAGCTCCTACAATGAGCAGTTCTTC. Protein: CASSQEGSSYNEQFF.

V gene TRBV2 combines with J gene TRBJ2-5; 7 nucleotides line up with TRBD1. The germline V gene encodes CDR1 SNHLY and CDR2 FYNNEI. The CDR3 is made up of 15 amino acids. V shed 7 bases and J 5 bases; nucleotides not matched to a gene: 13. Written as DNA, the CDR3 is TGTGCCAGCACCCCAACGACAGGGCGAATGGAGACCCAGTACTTC. This gives the protein CASTPTTGRMETQYF.

The chain links TRBV4-1 to TRBJ2-7, with D possibly TRBD2 on 5 matching bases. The CDR3 covers 16 residues. V was pared by 0 bases and J by 7 bases, with 19 bases between. Looked up from germline, CDR1 is MGHRA and CDR2 is YSYEKL. The CDR3 region has the DNA TGCGCCAGCAGCCAAGAAGGGAGCGGCTTCCCGGAAGAGCAGTACTTC. Amino acid sequence: CASSQEGSGFPEEQYF.

The V and J genes are TRBV19 and TRBJ2-1, with D possibly TRBD2 on 7 matching bases. The germline V gene has CDR1 LNHDA and CDR2 SQIVND (reference sequence). The V end lost 6 bases, the J end lost 8 bases, and 20 bases lay between the germline ends. This CDR3 has 15 residues. DNA of the CDR3: TGTGCCAGTAGGGACTGGGGGGGCCGAGGGGATGAGCAGTTCTTC. Translated, it gives CASRDWGGRGDEQFF.

The chain carries TRBV28 and TRBJ2-2; D gene uncertain. Germline CDR1 reads MDHEN; CDR2 reads SYDVKM. The CDR3 runs 12 residues. V was clipped by 6 bases and J by 3 bases, with 5 bases between them. The DNA of the CDR3 is TGTGCCAGCAGCCGTGACACCGGGGAGCTGTTTTTT. Residues: CASSRDTGELFF.